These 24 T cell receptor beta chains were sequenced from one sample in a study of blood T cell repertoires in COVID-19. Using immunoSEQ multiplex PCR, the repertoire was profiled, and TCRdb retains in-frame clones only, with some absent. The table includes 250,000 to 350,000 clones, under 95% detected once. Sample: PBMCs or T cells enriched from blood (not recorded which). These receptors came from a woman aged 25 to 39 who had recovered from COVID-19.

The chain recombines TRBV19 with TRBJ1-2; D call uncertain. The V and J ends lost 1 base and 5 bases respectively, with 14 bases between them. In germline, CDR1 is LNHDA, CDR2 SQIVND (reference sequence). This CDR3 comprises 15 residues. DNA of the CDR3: TGTGCCAGTAGTATAGGGACGAACGGCGGGTATGGCTACACCTTC. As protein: CASSIGTNGGYGYTF.

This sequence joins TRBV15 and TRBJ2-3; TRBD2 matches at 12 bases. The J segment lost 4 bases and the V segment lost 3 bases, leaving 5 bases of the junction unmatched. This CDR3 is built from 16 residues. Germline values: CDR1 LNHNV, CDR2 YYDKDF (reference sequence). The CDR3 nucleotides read TGTGCCACCAGCAGGCGGACTAGCGGGGCGGCAGATACGCAGTATTTT. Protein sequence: CATSRRTSGAADTQYF. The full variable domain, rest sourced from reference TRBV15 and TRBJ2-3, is DAMVIQNPRYQVTQFGKPVTLSCSQTLNHNVMYWYQQKSSQAPKLLFHYYDKDFNNEADTPDNFQSRRPNTSFCFLDIRSPGLGDTAMYLCATSRRTSGAADTQYFGPGTRLTVL.

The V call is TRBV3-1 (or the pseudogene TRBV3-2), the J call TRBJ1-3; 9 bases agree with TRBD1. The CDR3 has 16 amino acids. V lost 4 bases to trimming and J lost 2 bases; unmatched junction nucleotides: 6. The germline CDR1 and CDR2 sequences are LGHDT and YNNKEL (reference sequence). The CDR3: CASSLAWTGAGNTIYF. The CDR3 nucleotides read TGTGCCAGCAGCCTCGCCTGGACAGGGGCTGGAAACACCATATATTTT.

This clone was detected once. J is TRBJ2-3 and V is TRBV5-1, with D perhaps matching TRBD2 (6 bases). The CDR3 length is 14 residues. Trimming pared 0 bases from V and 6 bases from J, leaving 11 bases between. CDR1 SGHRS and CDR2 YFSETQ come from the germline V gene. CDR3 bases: TGCGCCAGCAGCTTGGGGGACTCCACGGATACGCAGTATTTT. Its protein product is CASSLGDSTDTQYF.

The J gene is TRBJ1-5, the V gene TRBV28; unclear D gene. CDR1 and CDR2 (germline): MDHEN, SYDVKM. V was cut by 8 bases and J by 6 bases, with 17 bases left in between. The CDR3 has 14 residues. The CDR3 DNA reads TGTGCCAGCGGTTCGTTTCGGGAGGGTCAGCCCCAGCATTTT. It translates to CASGSFREGQPQHF.

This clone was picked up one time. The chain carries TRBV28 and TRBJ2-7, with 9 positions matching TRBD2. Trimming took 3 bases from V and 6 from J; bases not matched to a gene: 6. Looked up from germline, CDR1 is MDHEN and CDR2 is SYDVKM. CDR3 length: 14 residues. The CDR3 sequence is CASSLRGGLLEQYF. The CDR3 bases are TGTGCCAGCAGTTTGCGGGGGGGCTTACTCGAGCAGTACTTC.

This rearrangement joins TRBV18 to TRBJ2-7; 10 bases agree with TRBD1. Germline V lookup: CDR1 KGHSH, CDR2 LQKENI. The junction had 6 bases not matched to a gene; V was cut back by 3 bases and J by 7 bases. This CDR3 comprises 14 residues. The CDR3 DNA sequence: TGTGCCAGCTCACCCAGACAGGGGGCAGGGGAGCAGTACTTC. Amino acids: CASSPRQGAGEQYF.

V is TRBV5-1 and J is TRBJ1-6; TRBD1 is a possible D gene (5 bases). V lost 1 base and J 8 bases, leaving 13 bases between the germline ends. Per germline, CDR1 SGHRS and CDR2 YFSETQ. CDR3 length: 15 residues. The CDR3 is CASSLWGRADSPLHF. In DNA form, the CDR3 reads TGCGCCAGCAGCTTGTGGGGCAGGGCTGATTCACCCCTCCACTTT.

CDR3 bases: TGTGCCAGCAGCCCTGGGACTTGGGCCAACGTCCTGACTTTC. Its protein is CASSPGTWANVLTF. The V gene is TRBV11-3, the J gene TRBJ2-6; weak D call: TRBD2 (6 bases). The CDR3 sequence is 14 residues long. Deletions cut 5 bases from V and 5 bases from J, with 10 bases between. Per the germline V gene, CDR1 is SGHNT and CDR2 is YENEEA.

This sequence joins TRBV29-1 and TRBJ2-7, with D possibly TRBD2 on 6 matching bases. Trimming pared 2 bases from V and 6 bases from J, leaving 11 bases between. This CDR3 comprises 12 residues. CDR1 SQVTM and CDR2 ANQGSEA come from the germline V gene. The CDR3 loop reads CSVEPGVGEQYF. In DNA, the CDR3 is TGCAGCGTTGAACCGGGAGTCGGCGAGCAGTACTTC.

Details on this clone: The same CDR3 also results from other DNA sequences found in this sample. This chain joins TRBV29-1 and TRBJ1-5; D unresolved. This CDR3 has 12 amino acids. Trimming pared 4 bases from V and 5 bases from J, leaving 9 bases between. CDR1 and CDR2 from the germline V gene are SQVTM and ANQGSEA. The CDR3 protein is CSVGARDQPQHF. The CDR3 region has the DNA TGCAGCGTTGGGGCTCGCGATCAGCCCCAGCATTTT.

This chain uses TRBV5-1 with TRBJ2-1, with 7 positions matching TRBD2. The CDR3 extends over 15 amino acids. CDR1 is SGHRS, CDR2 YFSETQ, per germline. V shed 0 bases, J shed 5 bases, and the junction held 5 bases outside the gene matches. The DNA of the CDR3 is TGCGCCAGCAGCTTGGACCGGCGGGAGAACAATGAGCAGTTCTTC. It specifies CASSLDRRENNEQFF.

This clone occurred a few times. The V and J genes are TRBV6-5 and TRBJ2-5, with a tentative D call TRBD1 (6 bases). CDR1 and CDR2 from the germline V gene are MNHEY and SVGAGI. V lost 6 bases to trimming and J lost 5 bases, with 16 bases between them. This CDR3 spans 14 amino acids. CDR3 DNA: TGTGCCAGCAGAGTACACAGGGTCCAGGAGACCCAGTACTTC. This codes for CASRVHRVQETQYF.

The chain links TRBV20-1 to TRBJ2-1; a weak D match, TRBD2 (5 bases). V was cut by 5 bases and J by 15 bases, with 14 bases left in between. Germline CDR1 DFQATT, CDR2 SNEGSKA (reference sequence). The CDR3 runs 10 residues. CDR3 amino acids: CSAPDSSWFF. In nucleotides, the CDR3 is TGCAGTGCTCCGGACTCCTCATGGTTCTTC.

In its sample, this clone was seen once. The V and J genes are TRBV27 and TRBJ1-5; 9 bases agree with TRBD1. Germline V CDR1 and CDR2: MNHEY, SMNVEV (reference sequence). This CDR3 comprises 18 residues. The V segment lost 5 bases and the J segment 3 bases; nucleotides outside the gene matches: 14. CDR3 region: CASSHPVPGQGANQPQHF. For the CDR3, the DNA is TGTGCCAGCAGTCACCCTGTCCCGGGACAGGGAGCCAATCAGCCCCAGCATTTT.

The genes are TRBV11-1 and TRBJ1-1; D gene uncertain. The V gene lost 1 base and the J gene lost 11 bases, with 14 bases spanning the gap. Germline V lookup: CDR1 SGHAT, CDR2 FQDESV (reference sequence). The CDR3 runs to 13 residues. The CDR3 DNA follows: TGTGCCAGCAGCTTAGGAATTTCAGGATCGGCTTTCTTT. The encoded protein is CASSLGISGSAFF.

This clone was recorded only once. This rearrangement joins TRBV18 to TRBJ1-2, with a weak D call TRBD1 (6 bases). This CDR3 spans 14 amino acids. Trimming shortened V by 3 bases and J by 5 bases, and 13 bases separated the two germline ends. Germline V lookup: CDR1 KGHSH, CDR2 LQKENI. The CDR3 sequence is CASSPQGRTYGYTF. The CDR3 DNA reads TGTGCCAGCTCACCTCAGGGGCGGACGTATGGCTACACCTTC.

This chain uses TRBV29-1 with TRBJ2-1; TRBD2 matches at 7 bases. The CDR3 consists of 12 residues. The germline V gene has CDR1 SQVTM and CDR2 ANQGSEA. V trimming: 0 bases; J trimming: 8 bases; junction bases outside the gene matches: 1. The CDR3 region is CSVEDRGDEQFF. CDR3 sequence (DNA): TGCAGCGTTGAAGATCGGGGGGATGAGCAGTTCTTC.

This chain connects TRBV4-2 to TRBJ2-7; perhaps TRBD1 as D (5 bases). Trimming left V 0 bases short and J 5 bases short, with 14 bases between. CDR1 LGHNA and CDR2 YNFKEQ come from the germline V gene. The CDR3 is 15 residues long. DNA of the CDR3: TGTGCCAGCAGCCAAGATTGGGGCAGGGTAAACGAGCAGTACTTC. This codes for CASSQDWGRVNEQYF.

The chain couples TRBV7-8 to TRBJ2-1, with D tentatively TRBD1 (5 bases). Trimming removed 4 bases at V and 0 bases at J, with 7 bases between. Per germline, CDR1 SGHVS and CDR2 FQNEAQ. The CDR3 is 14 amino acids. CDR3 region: CASSSQGSYNEQFF. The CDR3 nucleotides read TGTGCCAGCAGCTCCCAGGGCTCCTACAATGAGCAGTTCTTC.

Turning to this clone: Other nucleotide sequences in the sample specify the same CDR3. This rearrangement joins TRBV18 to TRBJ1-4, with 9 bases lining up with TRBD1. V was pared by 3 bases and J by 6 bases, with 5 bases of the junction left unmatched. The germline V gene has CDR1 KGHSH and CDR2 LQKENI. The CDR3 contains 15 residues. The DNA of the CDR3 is TGTGCCAGCTCACCTCGGACAGGGGCCGATGAAAAACTGTTTTTT. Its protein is CASSPRTGADEKLFF.

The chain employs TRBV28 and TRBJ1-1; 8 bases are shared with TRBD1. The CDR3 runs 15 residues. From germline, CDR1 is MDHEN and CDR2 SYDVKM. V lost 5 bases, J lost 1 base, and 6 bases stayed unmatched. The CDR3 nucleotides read TGTGCCAGCAGTACAGGGGGAGTGGGGAACACTGAAGCTTTCTTT. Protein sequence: CASSTGGVGNTEAFF.

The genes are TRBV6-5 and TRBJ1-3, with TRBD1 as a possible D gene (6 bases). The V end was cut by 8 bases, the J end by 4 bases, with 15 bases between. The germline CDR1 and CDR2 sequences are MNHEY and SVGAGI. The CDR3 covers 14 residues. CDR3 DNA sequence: TGTGCCAGCCTCATGGGGGGGGCAGGAAACACCATATATTTT. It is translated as CASLMGGAGNTIYF.

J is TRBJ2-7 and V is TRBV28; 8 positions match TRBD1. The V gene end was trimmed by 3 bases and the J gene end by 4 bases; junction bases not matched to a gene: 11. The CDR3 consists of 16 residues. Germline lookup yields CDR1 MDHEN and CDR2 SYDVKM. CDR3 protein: CASSLVLRTGNYEQYF. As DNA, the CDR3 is TGTGCCAGCAGTTTGGTCCTCAGGACAGGGAATTACGAGCAGTACTTC.